This T cell receptor beta chain was retrieved from a study of neurological immune-mediated disorders. Study-level findings and limits: TCR-beta repertoires seemed private in all groups, with no expanded CDR3 amino acid sequences shared.

V lost 0 bases and J lost 4; bases outside the gene matches: 5. CDR3 length: 17 amino acids. The germline gives CDR1 DFQATT, CDR2 SNEGSKA (reference sequence). This clonotype was counted at least ten times. Its antigen is undetermined. The cDNA was generated by 5'RACE with 10-nucleotide random UMIs. Sequencing runs each yielded over 170 million TCR-beta sequences from 15-18 subjects. TCRdb passed the 5' RACE reads through MiXCR, listing each CDR3 protein once. The profile shows under 100,000 distinct CDR3 sequences, less than 15% of them singletons. The time point denotes: longitudinal time-point 2. Libraries used 2 million unsorted PBMCs kept frozen in RNAlater.

This receptor was identified in a female donor with HTLV-1-associated myelopathy (HAM/TSP). Sequencing was carried out using PBMCs. The chain employs TRBV20-1 and TRBJ2-3, with TRBD2 identical over 15 bases. The CDR3 bases are TGCAGTGCTAGAGATCCCCGGACTAGCGGGGGGGCAGATACGCAGTATTTT. It encodes CSARDPRTSGGADTQYF.